This is a list of T cell receptor beta chains from one sample in a study of cytotoxic CD8 clonotypes in ibrutinib-treated CLL. TCRdb's table, derived via immunoSEQ multiplex PCR, lists solely in-frame clones and lacks some. The sample holds almost 85,000 clones; roughly 86% are singletons and the top ten take around 5.4%. The source material was PBMCs, sampled before ibrutinib treatment. The receptors shown here come from a human donor with chronic lymphocytic leukemia. Both conserved end residues are part of each CDR3.

j_gene | v_gene | CDR3aa
TRBJ1-5 | TRBV6-6 | CASRSPNSNQPQHF
TRBJ1-4 | TRBV28 | CASSSGQGLREKLFF
TRBJ1-3 | TRBV2 | CAAKGEKLSGNTIYF
TRBJ2-1 | TRBV9 | CASSVIEGRTKEQFF
TRBJ2-7 | TRBV21-1 | CARDSSGRVYEQYF
TRBJ1-5 | TRBV7-5 | CVRHYRGLGNQPQHF
TRBJ1-3 | TRBV7-8 | CASSLVVSSGTFSGNTIYF
TRBJ2-7 | TRBV6-1 | CASSEIRVGEQYF
TRBJ2-1 | TRBV11-3 | CASSLVLNEQFF
TRBJ1-2 | TRBV7-2 | CASSLSQDYGYTF
TRBJ2-3 | TRBV11-3 | CASSLTPGLTDTQYF
TRBJ1-2 | TRBV27 | CASSESDGFYGYTF
TRBJ1-2 | TRBV6-1 | CASSERGQERNYGYTF
TRBJ1-1 | TRBV5-1 | CASSFDSNTEAFF
TRBJ1-5 | TRBV4-1 | CASSQGDTYSNQPQHF
TRBJ2-5 | TRBV5-1 | CASSFRGRGNQETQYF
TRBJ1-3 | TRBV11-2 | CASTARGYGNTIYF
TRBJ2-1 | TRBV4-1 | CASSRGSSYNEQFF
TRBJ1-5 | TRBV7-2 | CASSTGTVNQPQHF
TRBJ1-2 | TRBV5-6 | CASSSEIRVANYGYTF
TRBJ2-7 | TRBV4-3 | CASSQVALNPYEQYF
TRBJ1-2 | TRBV4-3 | CASSQDWEGAGAHYGYTF
TRBJ2-5 | TRBV7-2 | CASSRARGSETQYF
TRBJ2-2 | TRBV7-9 | CASSLEMVTGELFF
TRBJ2-1 | TRBV29-1 | CSVEGQTSGINEQFF
TRBJ2-5 | TRBV9 | CASSARGTGTETQYF
TRBJ1-1 | TRBV19 | CASSSSWGAGTEAFF
TRBJ1-2 | TRBV9 | CASSPRPGTGNYGYTF
TRBJ1-1 | TRBV7-6 | CASSLDLDRGRGDTEAFF
TRBJ1-2 | TRBV18 | CASSPTQGKDYGYTF
TRBJ2-7 | TRBV11-2 | CASSLGRYEQYF
TRBJ2-1 | TRBV5-4 | CASSFRLAGGNEQFF
TRBJ2-5 | TRBV29-1 | CSAPGPQETQYF
TRBJ2-7 | TRBV6-5 | CASSLASGRNYEQYF
TRBJ1-4 | TRBV30 | CAWSATGHEKLFF
TRBJ1-3 | TRBV18 | CASSPPGTSGNTIYF
TRBJ1-3 | TRBV7-9 | CASSLDRSSGNTIYF
TRBJ2-1 | TRBV28 | CASSPLGSLSSYNEQFF
TRBJ1-1 | TRBV30 | CAWSVWERGTEAFF
TRBJ2-3 | TRBV7-2 | CASSLGGTGSDTQYF
TRBJ1-2 | TRBV4-1 | CASSQAARGYDVGYTF
TRBJ2-3 | TRBV7-3 | CASSPELAGVSDTQYF
TRBJ2-7 | TRBV27 | CASRGQGGARGSYEQYF
TRBJ2-5 | TRBV9 | CASSAGGSIWETQYF
TRBJ2-3 | TRBV2 | CASSPGITTDTQYF
TRBJ2-7 | TRBV6-5 | CASKRGGSGEQYF
TRBJ2-3 | TRBV7-9 | CASSAGLATDTQYF
TRBJ2-3 | TRBV27 | CASSLYRGNPTDTQYF
TRBJ1-4 | TRBV4-1 | CASSQGSNSYEKLFF
TRBJ1-1 | TRBV6-1 | CASSEWGSGTEAFF